This is a list of T cell receptor beta chains from one sample in a study of CXCR3-negative and CXCR3-positive naive CD8 T cells. TCRdb re-called the 5' RACE reads; one entry per CDR3 protein, DNA not given. This sample's table reports 7,500 to 9,000 distinct CDR3 sequences. The material sequenced was naive CXCR3- CD8+ T cells from blood. The receptors were sampled from a human donor in good health. Some clones in this sample may be carry-over from other donors' samples. The CDR3 runs from the conserved cysteine through the conserved F or W. The listing skips clone size in some rows; elsewhere it reads once, few, many or a size class.

- 13 TRBJ2-7 TRBV5-1 CASRPDSSYEQYF
- 11 TRBJ1-1 TRBV14 CASSQGAEAFF
- 14 TRBJ2-7 TRBV4-1 CASSHSSGDYEQYF
- 17 TRBJ2-3 TRBV2 CASSLGLAGGAADTQYF
medium-sized 14 TRBJ1-2 TRBV12-3/TRBV12-4 CASSRDSPTYGYTF
- 16 TRBJ2-7 TRBV15 CATSPRTSGSVYEQYF
medium-sized 13 TRBJ2-7 TRBV11-2 CASSLGRSYEQYF
- 19 TRBJ2-3 TRBV5-5 CASSLSVPGTGSMMDTQYF
- 14 TRBJ1-1 TRBV12-3/TRBV12-4 CASSRTATTTEAFF
- 17 TRBJ1-3 TRBV11-2 CASSLVDRLFSGNTIYF
medium-sized 18 TRBJ2-7 TRBV25-1 CATRGGVRLGGSSYEQYF
medium-sized 12 TRBJ2-7 TRBV5-1 CASSLSGSEQYF
- 12 TRBJ2-1 TRBV29-1 CSVEMGQYEQFF
- 15 TRBJ2-3 TRBV6-6 CASSWGQGATDTQYF
- 14 TRBJ1-2 TRBV6-2/TRBV6-3 CASSISTGSYGYTF
- 15 TRBJ2-2 TRBV5-4 CASSLDRENTGELFF
- 13 TRBJ1-2 TRBV29-1 CSVQLTGLEGYTF
- 14 TRBJ1-2 TRBV5-1 CASSREVGHYGYTF
medium-sized 16 TRBJ2-1 TRBV28 CASSSVTGSSYNEQFF
medium-sized 16 TRBJ2-2 TRBV7-9 CASSPLPGRDTGELFF
medium-sized 14 TRBJ2-4 TRBV29-1 CSVDMGEAKNIQYF
medium-sized 18 TRBJ2-6 TRBV7-9 CASSSMGLAGTGANVLTF
- 15 TRBJ1-6 TRBV5-4 CASSLNDRPNSPLHF
- 12 TRBJ2-3 TRBV29-1 CSVEVEIYTQYF
medium-sized 15 TRBJ2-2 TRBV12-3/TRBV12-4 CASRVLGQYTGELFF
medium-sized 16 TRBJ2-5 TRBV14 CASSQALAGARETQYF
medium-sized 15 TRBJ2-5 TRBV3-1 CASTQAGGPQETQYF
- 14 TRBJ1-6 TRBV15 CATSRVSVDSPLHF
- 13 TRBJ1-1 TRBV7-6 CASSLAENTEAFF
medium-sized 14 TRBJ2-1 TRBV25-1 CASSEYGPVNEQFF
- 14 TRBJ2-5 TRBV29-1 CSVEGHRLQETQYF
medium-sized 11 TRBJ2-3 TRBV6-6 CASRGLDTQYF
medium-sized 15 TRBJ2-1 TRBV7-2 CASSLGVYESNEQFF